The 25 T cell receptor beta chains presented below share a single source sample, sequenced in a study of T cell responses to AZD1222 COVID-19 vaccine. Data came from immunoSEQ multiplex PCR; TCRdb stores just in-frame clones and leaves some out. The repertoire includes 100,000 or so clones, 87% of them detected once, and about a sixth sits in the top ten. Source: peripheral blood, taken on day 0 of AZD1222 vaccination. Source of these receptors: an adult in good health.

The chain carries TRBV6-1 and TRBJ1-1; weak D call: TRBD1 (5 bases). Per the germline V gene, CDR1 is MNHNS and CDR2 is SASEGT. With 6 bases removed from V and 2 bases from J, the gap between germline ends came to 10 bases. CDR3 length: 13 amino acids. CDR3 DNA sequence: TGTGCCAGCAGGGCCCAGGGAAACACTGAAGCTTTCTTT. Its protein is CASRAQGNTEAFF.

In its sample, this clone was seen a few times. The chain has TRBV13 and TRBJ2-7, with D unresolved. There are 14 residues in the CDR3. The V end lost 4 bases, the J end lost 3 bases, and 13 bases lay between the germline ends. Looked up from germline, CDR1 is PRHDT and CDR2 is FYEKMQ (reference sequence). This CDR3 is CASSSPSRHYEQYF. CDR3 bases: TGTGCCAGCAGCTCGCCATCGCGGCACTACGAGCAGTACTTC.

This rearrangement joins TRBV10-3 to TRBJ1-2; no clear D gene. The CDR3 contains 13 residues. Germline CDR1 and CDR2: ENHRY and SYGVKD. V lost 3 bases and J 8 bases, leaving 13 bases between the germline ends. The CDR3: CAISDNTGGGYTF. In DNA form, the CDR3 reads TGTGCCATCAGTGATAACACCGGAGGAGGCTACACCTTC.

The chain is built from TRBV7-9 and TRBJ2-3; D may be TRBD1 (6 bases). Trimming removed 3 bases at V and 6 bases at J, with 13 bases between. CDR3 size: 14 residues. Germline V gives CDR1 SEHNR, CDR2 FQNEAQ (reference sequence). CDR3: CASSFKGRGDTQYF. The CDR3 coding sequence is TGTGCCAGCAGCTTCAAAGGCAGGGGCGATACGCAGTATTTT. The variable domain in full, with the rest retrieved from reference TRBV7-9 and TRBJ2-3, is DTGVSQNPRHKITKRGQNVTFRCDPISEHNRLYWYRQTLGQGPEFLTYFQNEAQLEKSRLLSDRFSAERPKGSFSTLEIQRTEQGDSAMYLCASSFKGRGDTQYFGPGTRLTVL.

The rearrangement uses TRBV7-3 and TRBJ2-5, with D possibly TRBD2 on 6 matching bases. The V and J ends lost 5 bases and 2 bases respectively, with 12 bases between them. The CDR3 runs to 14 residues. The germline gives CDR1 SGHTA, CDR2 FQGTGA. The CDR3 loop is CASSDQGLQETQYF. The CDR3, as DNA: TGTGCCAGCAGCGACCAGGGACTGCAAGAGACCCAGTACTTC. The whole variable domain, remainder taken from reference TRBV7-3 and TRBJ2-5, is GAGVSQTPSNKVTEKGKYVELRCDPISGHTALYWYRQSLGQGPEFLIYFQGTGAADDSGLPNDRFFAVRPEGSVSTLKIQRTERGDSAVYLCASSDQGLQETQYFGPGTRLLVL.

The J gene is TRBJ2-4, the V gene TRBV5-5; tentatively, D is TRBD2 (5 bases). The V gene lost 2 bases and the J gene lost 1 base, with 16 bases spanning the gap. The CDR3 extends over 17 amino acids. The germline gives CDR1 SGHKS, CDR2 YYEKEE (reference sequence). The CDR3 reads CASSFGGQADAKNIQYF. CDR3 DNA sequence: TGTGCCAGCAGCTTCGGCGGGCAGGCGGATGCCAAAAACATTCAGTACTTC.

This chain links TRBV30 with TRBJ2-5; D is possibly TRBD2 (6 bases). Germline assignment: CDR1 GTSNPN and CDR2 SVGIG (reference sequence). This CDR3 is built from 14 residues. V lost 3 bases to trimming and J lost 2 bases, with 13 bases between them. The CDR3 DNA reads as TGTGCCTGGAGGGTAAGCGGGTTACAAGAGACCCAGTACTTC. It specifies CAWRVSGLQETQYF.

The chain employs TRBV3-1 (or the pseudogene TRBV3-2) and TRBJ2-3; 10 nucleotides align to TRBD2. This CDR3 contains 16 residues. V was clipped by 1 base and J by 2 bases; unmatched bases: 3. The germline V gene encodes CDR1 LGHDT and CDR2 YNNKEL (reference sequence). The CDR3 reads CASSQGAGGPTDTQYF. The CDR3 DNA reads TGTGCCAGCAGCCAAGGAGCGGGAGGGCCCACAGATACGCAGTATTTT.

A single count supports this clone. The CDR3 sequence is CASRIYSGDGYTF. CDR3 nucleotides: TGTGCCAGCAGAATCTACTCCGGTGATGGCTACACCTTC. This chain links TRBV6-5 with TRBJ1-2; no reliable D call. In germline, CDR1 is MNHEY, CDR2 SVGAGI. This CDR3 comprises 13 residues. Trimming took 6 bases from V and 6 from J, leaving 14 bases between them.

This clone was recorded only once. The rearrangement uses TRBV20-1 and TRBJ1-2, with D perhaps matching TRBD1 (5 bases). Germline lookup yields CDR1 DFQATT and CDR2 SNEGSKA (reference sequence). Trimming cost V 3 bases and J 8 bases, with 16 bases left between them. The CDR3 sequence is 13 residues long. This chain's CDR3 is CSASNSGDWGYTF. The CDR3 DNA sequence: TGCAGTGCTAGTAATTCGGGGGATTGGGGCTACACCTTC.

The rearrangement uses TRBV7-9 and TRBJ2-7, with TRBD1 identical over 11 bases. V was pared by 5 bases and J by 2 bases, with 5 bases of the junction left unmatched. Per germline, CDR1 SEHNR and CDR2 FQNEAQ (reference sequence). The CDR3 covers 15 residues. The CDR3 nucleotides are TGTGCCAGCAGCAGAGGGACAGGGGGGACCTACGAGCAGTACTTC. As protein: CASSRGTGGTYEQYF.

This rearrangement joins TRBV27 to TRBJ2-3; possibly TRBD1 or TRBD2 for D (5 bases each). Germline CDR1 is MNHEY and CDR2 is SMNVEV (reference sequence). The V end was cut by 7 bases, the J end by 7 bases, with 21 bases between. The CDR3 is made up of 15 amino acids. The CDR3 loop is CASTEGRGRRYTQYF. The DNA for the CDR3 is TGTGCCAGCACCGAGGGTAGGGGCCGTCGATATACGCAGTATTTT.

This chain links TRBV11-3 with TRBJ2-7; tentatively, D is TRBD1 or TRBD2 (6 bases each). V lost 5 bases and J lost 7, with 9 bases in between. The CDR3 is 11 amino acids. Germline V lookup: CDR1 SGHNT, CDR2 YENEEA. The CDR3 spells CASSKGGEQYF. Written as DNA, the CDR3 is TGTGCCAGCAGCAAAGGGGGGGAGCAGTACTTC.

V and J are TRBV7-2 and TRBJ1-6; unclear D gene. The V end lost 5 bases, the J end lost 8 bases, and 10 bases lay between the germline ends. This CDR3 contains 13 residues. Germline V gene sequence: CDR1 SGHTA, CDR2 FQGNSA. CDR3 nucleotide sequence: TGTGCCAGCAGCCTCCCCCTATATTCACCCCTCCACTTT. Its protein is CASSLPLYSPLHF.

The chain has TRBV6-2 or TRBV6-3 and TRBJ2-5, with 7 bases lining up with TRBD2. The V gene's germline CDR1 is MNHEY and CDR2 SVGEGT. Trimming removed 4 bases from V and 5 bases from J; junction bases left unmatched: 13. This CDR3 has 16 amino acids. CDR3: CASSSDGRAEKETQYF. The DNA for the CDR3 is TGTGCCAGCAGTTCCGATGGGAGGGCCGAGAAGGAGACCCAGTACTTC.

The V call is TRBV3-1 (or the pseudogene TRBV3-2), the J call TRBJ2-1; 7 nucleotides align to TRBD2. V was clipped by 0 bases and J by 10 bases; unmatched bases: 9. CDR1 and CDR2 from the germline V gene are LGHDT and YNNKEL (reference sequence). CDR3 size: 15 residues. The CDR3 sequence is CASSQDSGGLQEQFF. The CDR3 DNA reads TGTGCCAGCAGCCAAGATTCGGGAGGTCTACAAGAGCAGTTCTTC.

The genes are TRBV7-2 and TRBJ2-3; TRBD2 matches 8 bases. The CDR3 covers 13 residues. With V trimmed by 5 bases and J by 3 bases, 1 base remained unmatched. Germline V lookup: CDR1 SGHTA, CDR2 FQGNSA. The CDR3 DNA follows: TGTGCCAGCAGCGCGGGGGGTACAGATACGCAGTATTTT. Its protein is CASSAGGTDTQYF.

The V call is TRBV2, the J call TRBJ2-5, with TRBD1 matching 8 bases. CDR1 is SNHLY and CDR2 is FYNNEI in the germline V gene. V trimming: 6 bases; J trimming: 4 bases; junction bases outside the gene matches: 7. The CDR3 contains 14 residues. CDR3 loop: CASRDRVGPETQYF. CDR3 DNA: TGTGCCAGCAGGGACAGGGTTGGGCCAGAGACCCAGTACTTC.

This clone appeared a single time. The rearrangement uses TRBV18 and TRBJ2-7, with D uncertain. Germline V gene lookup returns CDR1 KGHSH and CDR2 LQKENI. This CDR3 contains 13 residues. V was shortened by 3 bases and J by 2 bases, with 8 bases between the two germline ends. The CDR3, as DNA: TGTGCCAGCTCACCCGAGTCGGCCTACGAGCAGTACTTC. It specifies CASSPESAYEQYF.

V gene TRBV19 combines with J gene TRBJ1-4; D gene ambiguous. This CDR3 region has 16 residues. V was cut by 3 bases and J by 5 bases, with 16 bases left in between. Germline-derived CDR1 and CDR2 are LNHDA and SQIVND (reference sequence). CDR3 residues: CASSILAGSQNEKLFF. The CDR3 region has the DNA TGTGCCAGTAGTATTCTTGCGGGCAGCCAGAATGAAAAACTGTTTTTT.

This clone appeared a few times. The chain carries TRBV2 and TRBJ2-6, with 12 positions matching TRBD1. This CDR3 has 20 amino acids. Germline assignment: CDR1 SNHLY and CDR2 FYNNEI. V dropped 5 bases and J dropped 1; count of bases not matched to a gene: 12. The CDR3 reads CASSPGTGGAFNSGANVLTF. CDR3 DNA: TGTGCCAGCAGTCCCGGGACAGGGGGCGCGTTTAATTCTGGGGCCAACGTCCTGACTTTC.

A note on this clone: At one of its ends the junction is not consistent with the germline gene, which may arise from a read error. The CDR3 nucleotides read TGCGCAAGCAGCGTGATACTGAACACTGAAGCTTTCTTT. Translation: CASSVILNTEAFF. The chain uses TRBV5-1 and TRBJ1-1; D is ambiguous. Germline-derived CDR1 and CDR2 are SGHRS and YFSETQ. The CDR3 is made up of 13 amino acids.

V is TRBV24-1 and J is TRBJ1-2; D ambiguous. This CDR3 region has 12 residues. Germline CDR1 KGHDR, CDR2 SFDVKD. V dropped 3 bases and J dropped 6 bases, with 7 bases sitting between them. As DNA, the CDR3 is TGTGCCACCAGTGATAGCGGGCATGGCTACACCTTC. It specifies CATSDSGHGYTF.

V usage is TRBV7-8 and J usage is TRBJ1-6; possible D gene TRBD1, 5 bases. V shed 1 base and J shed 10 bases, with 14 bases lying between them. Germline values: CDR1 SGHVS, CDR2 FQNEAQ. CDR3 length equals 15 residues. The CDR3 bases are TGTGCCAGCAGCTTAGAAATTAGCAGGGCATCACCCCTCCACTTT. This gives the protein CASSLEISRASPLHF. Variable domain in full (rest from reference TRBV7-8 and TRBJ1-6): GAGVSQSPRYKVAKRGQDVALRCDPISGHVSLFWYQQALGQGPEFLTYFQNEAQLDKSGLPSDRFFAERPEGSVSTLKIQRTQQEDSAVYLCASSLEISRASPLHFGNGTRLTVT.

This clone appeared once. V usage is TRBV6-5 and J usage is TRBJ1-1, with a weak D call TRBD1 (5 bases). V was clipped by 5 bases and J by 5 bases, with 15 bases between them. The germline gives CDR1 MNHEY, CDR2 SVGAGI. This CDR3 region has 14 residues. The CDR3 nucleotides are TGTGCCAGCAGTCCCGCAGGGTGGAGGACTGAAGCTTTCTTT. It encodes CASSPAGWRTEAFF.